This T cell receptor (beta chain) was recorded in a study of CD8+ T cells in alopecia areata. The sequencing template was cDNA reverse transcribed from extracted RNA. Sequenced by immunoSEQ multiplex PCR; TCRdb stores in-frame clones only, minus some. The profile shows 200,000 to 250,000 clones, around three fifths of them singletons. There are a few counts of this clone. Sample treatment: oral pan-JAK inhibitor, 5-10 mg twice daily. With 2 bases clipped from V and 5 bases from J, the junction kept 4 bases outside the gene matches. Germline CDR1 reads GTSNPN; CDR2 reads SVGIG (reference sequence). This CDR3 spans 14 amino acids.

The sequencing here drew on CD4+ T cells sorted from blood, taken at week 4, from a patient treated with tofacitinib. The receptor was derived from a human donor with alopecia areata. The chain is built from TRBV30 and TRBJ1-4; 8 bases are a match to TRBD1. The CDR3 loop is CAWSRQGLNEKLFF. CDR3 DNA: TGTGCCTGGAGTCGACAGGGGCTAAATGAAAAACTGTTTTTT.